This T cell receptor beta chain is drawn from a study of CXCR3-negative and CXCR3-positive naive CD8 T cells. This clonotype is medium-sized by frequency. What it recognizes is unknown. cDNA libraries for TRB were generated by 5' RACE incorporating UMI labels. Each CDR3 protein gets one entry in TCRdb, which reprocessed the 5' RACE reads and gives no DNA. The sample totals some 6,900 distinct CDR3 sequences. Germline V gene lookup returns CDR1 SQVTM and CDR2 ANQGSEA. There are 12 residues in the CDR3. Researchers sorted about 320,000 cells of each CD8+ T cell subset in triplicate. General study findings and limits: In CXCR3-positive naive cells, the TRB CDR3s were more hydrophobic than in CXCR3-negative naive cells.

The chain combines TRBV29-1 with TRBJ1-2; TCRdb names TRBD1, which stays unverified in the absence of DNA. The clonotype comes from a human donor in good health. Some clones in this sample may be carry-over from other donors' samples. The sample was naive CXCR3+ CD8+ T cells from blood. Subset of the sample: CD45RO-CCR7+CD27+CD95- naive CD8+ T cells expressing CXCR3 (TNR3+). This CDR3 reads CSVDGTEHGYTF.